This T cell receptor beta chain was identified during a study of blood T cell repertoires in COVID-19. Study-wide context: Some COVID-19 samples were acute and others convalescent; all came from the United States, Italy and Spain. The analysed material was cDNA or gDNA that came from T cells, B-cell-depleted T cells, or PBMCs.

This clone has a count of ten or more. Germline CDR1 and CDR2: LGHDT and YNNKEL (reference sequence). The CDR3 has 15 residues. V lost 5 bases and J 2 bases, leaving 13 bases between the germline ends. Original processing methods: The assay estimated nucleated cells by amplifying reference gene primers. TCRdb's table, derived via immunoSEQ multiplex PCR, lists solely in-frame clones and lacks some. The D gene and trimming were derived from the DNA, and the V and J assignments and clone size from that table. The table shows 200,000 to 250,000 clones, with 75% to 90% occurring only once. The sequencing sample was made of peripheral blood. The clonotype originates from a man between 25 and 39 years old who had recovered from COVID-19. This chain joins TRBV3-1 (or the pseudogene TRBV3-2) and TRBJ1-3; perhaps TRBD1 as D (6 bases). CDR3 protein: CASSLFEGAGNTIYF. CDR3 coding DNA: TGTGCCAGCAGCTTGTTCGAGGGGGCTGGAAACACCATATATTTT.